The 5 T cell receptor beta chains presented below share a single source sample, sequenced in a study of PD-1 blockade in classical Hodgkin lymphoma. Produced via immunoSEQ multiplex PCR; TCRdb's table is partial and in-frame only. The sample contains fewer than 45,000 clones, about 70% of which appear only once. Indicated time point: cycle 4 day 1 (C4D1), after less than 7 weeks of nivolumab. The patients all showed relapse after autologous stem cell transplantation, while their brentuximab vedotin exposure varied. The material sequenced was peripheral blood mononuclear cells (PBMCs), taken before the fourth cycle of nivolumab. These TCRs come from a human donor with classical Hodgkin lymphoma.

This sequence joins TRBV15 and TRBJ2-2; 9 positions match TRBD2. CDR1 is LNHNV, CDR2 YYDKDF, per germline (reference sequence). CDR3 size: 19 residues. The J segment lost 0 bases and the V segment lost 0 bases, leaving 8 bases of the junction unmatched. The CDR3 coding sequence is TGTGCCACCAGCAGAGATCTCCGCGGGGGGGTTACGAACACCGGGGAGCTGTTTTTT. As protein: CATSRDLRGGVTNTGELFF.

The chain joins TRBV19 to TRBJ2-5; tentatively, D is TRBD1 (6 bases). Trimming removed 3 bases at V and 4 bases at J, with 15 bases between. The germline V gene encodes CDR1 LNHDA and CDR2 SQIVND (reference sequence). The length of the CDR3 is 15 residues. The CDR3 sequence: CASSISVRGGETQYF. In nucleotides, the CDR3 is TGTGCCAGTAGTATCTCCGTCAGAGGGGGAGAGACCCAGTACTTC.

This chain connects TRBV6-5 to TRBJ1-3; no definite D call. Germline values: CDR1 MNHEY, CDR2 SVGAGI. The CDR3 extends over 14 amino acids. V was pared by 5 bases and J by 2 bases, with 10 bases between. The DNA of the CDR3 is TGTGCCAGCAGTCGTATGGGTGCTGGAAACACCATATATTTT. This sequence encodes CASSRMGAGNTIYF.

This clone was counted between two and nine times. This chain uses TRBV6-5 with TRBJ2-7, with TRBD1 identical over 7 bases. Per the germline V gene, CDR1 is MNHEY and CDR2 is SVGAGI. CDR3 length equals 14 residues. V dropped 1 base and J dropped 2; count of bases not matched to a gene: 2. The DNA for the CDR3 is TGTGCCAGCAGTTACTGGGACAGTCCCTACGAGCAGTACTTC. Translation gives CASSYWDSPYEQYF.

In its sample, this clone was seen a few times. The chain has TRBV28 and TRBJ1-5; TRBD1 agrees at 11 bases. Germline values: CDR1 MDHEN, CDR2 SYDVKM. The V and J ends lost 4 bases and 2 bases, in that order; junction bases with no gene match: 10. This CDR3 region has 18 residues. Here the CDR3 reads CASSYSMGQGGGNQPQHF. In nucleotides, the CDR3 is TGTGCCAGCAGTTATTCTATGGGACAGGGGGGAGGCAATCAGCCCCAGCATTTT.